This T cell receptor beta chain was found in a study of tumor and adjacent non-tumor tissue in lung cancer. For the study at large: Histology: about twelve adenocarcinoma, a couple of squamous cell carcinoma, 1 small cell lung cancer. Study observations and caveats: Compared with tumor, normal lung showed significantly lower TCR diversity. Tumor repertoires had a smaller top 100 clone share than normal lung.

This CDR3 is 14 amino acids long. Germline trimming cut 6 bases from V and 7 bases from J; bases unmatched to any gene: 4. Germline loops: CDR1 MNHEY, CDR2 SVGAGI. A modified ARM-PCR protocol with three rounds of nested PCR amplified TCRbeta. TCRdb re-analysed the multiplex PCR reads in MiXCR, keeping a single row per CDR3 protein. The sample has fewer than 85,000 distinct CDR3 sequences, around 85% seen once. No cell sorting was done before RNA was extracted from the tissue. Sample share makes this clonotype large. Antigen specificity is unknown. The TCR comes from a woman between 45 and 60 years old with non-small cell lung cancer. The V call is TRBV6-5, the J call TRBJ1-6, with 9 positions matching TRBD1. Sequences were obtained from lung tumor tissue. The chain's CDR3 is CASRLQGANSPLHF. The CDR3 DNA follows: TGTGCCAGCAGACTACAGGGGGCCAATTCACCCCTCCACTTT.